A selection of T cell receptor beta chains follows, all from one sample in a study of blood T cell repertoires in COVID-19. Clones were read by immunoSEQ multiplex PCR, and TCRdb kept only the in-frame ones, dropping some. The data contain about 200,000 clones, almost 90% of them singletons. The specimen was peripheral blood. Receptors were obtained from a man aged 18-30 years with active or convalescent COVID-19. Each CDR3 is given with its conserved first and last residue. A D gene is named only where the DNA matches it firmly. Expanded clones are given a class, and other clones once, few, many or no size at all.

DNA: TGTGCCAGCAGTTACTCCCGGACTAGCGCCCAGCGGGAGACCCAGTACTTC
CDR3: CASSYSRTSAQRETQYF
D: TRBD2
size: .
J: TRBJ2-5
V: TRBV6-2/TRBV6-3

DNA: TGTGCCAGCTCACCACGTATCGGGTCAGATACGCAGTATTTT
CDR3: CASSPRIGSDTQYF
D: .
size: .
J: TRBJ2-3
V: TRBV18

DNA: TGTGCCAGCTCATCTAATCAGGGTGGCACTGAAGCTTTCTTT
CDR3: CASSSNQGGTEAFF
D: .
size: .
J: TRBJ1-1
V: TRBV18

DNA: TGTGCCACCGGTCAGAGGTGGGACACTGAAGCTTTCTTT
CDR3: CATGQRWDTEAFF
D: .
size: few
J: TRBJ1-1
V: TRBV15

DNA: TGTGCCAGCAGCAAAGCAGGGAGGGTCCACAATCAGCCCCAGCATTTT
CDR3: CASSKAGRVHNQPQHF
D: .
size: .
J: TRBJ1-5
V: TRBV21-1

DNA: TGTGCCAGTAGCCTTGGACTAGCGGGACTACGGGATACGCAGTATTTT
CDR3: CASSLGLAGLRDTQYF
D: TRBD2
size: .
J: TRBJ2-3
V: TRBV19

DNA: TGTGCCAGTAGTATAGAGGCCGCCAACTATGGCTACACCTTC
CDR3: CASSIEAANYGYTF
D: .
size: .
J: TRBJ1-2
V: TRBV19

DNA: TGTGCCAGCGGATATGACAGGGCCGTGGTTTATGAGCAGTTCTTC
CDR3: CASGYDRAVVYEQFF
D: TRBD1
size: few
J: TRBJ2-1
V: TRBV27

DNA: TGTGCCAGCAGCTTAGACAGGTCGTCTGAAGCTTTCTTT
CDR3: CASSLDRSSEAFF
D: .
size: .
J: TRBJ1-1
V: TRBV7-2

DNA: TGTGCCAGCATGGGCCAGAGCTCCTACAATGAGCAGTTCTTC
CDR3: CASMGQSSYNEQFF
D: .
size: .
J: TRBJ2-1
V: TRBV5-5

DNA: TGTGCCAGTAGTCCCCAGAAGCCTTCGGTAGCGGGAGACCTTAAGCAGTTCTTC
CDR3: CASSPQKPSVAGDLKQFF
D: TRBD2
size: .
J: TRBJ2-1
V: TRBV19

DNA: TGTGCCAGCAGCCGACAGGGGGCTGAAGAGCAGTACTTC
CDR3: CASSRQGAEEQYF
D: TRBD1
size: .
J: TRBJ2-7
V: TRBV11-2

DNA: TGTGCCATCGCTGACAGGGACTATGGCTACACCTTC
CDR3: CAIADRDYGYTF
D: TRBD1
size: few
J: TRBJ1-2
V: TRBV10-3

DNA: TGTGCCAGCAGGCGACCGGGACAGGGAACCGGTGGCTATGGCTACACCTTC
CDR3: CASRRPGQGTGGYGYTF
D: TRBD1
size: few
J: TRBJ1-2
V: TRBV28

DNA: TGTGCCAGCAGCGTAGACAGGGAAACTAGCGGGAACAATGAGCAGTTCTTC
CDR3: CASSVDRETSGNNEQFF
D: TRBD2
size: .
J: TRBJ2-1
V: TRBV9

DNA: TGCGCCAGCAGCCGGACTAGCGTTCGGGGTTCCGAGCAGTACTTC
CDR3: CASSRTSVRGSEQYF
D: TRBD2
size: .
J: TRBJ2-7
V: TRBV5-1

DNA: TGTGCCAGCAGCTTTGTTTCGGGGTTACGGTCCACTGAAGCTTTCTTT
CDR3: CASSFVSGLRSTEAFF
D: .
size: once
J: TRBJ1-1
V: TRBV5-4

DNA: TGTGCCAGCAGCAAAACCGGACAGGGGAGAGACACTGAAGCTTTCTTT
CDR3: CASSKTGQGRDTEAFF
D: .
size: .
J: TRBJ1-1
V: TRBV21-1

DNA: TGTGCCAGCAGCTGGACAGGGAGAGGCTACACCTTC
CDR3: CASSWTGRGYTF
D: TRBD1
size: .
J: TRBJ1-2
V: TRBV13

DNA: TGTGCCAGCAGTCCCCCAAGGGAGCTGTTTTTT
CDR3: CASSPPRELFF
D: .
size: .
J: TRBJ2-2
V: TRBV12-3/TRBV12-4

DNA: TGCAGCGTTATGCCGGGCACAGATACGCAGTATTTT
CDR3: CSVMPGTDTQYF
D: .
size: .
J: TRBJ2-3
V: TRBV29-1

DNA: TGTGCCAGCTCACCACCGTTGGGAGTTAATGGCTACACCTTC
CDR3: CASSPPLGVNGYTF
D: .
size: .
J: TRBJ1-2
V: TRBV18

DNA: TGTGCCAGCTCACCAGTAGGACAGGGGAGAGATACGCAGTATTTT
CDR3: CASSPVGQGRDTQYF
D: TRBD1
size: few
J: TRBJ2-3
V: TRBV18

DNA: TGTGCCAGCACCACTCAGACCGGGACAGGGGGGGTGGAGCAGTACTTC
CDR3: CASTTQTGTGGVEQYF
D: TRBD1
size: once
J: TRBJ2-7
V: TRBV11-2

DNA: TGTGCCAGTAGTATACGAGGGGGAGAGACCCAGTACTTC
CDR3: CASSIRGGETQYF
D: .
size: .
J: TRBJ2-5
V: TRBV19